This T cell receptor (beta chain) was identified in a study of cytomegalovirus exposure and HLA in healthy donors. CDR1 is SGHAT and CDR2 is FQNNGV in the germline V gene. The CDR3 loop spans 15 amino acids. V was cut by 0 bases and J by 4 bases, with 10 bases left in between. The study ran its PCR with 60 Vbeta and 13 Jbeta primers. The method was immunoSEQ multiplex PCR; TCRdb's version includes in-frame clones alone and lacks a portion of them. The sample lists about 190,000 clones, about 81% occurring once. The receptor's source is a man aged 30 to 45 in good health and CMV-seropositive. The V call is TRBV11-2, the J call TRBJ1-5; no clear D gene. Material for sequencing was PBMCs. CDR3: CASSLDLAGNQPQHF. CDR3 coding DNA: TGTGCCAGCAGCTTAGATTTGGCGGGAAATCAGCCCCAGCATTTT. Supplemented by reference TRBV11-2 and TRBJ1-5, the full variable domain reads EAGVAQSPRYKIIEKRQSVAFWCNPISGHATLYWYQQILGQGPKLLIQFQNNGVVDDSQLPKDRFSAERLKGVDSTLKIQPAKLEDSAVYLCASSLDLAGNQPQHFGDGTRLSIL.